The rows below give T cell receptor beta chains drawn from one sample of a study of cytomegalovirus exposure and HLA in healthy donors. The repertoire was sequenced with immunoSEQ multiplex PCR; TCRdb's copy has only in-frame clones and lacks some. The profile shows about 190,000 clones, roughly 74% of them singletons. Input material: PBMCs. These receptors originate from a woman in her twenties or thirties in good health and CMV-seronegative. Both conserved end residues are part of each CDR3. The D gene is left open where the match is weak. Expanded clones are given a class, and other clones once, few, many or no size at all.

TRBD1 TRBJ1-4 - 14 TRBV5-4 TGTGCCAGCAGCTGGGACAGGGGCGGTGAAAAACTGTTTTTT CASSWDRGGEKLFF
TRBD2 TRBJ2-1 - 15 TRBV7-3 TGTGCCAGCAGCTTATCCGGTGGACTAGAATATGAGCAGTTCTTC CASSLSGGLEYEQFF
TRBD2 TRBJ2-5 - 14 TRBV6-1 TGTGCCAGCAGTATGACTAGCGATCAAGAGACCCAGTACTTC CASSMTSDQETQYF
TRBD1 TRBJ2-5 - 14 TRBV5-1 TGCGCCAGCAGCTTGACGACAGGGATGGAGACCCAGTACTTC CASSLTTGMETQYF
- TRBJ1-3 few 14 TRBV25-1 TGTGCCAGCAGTGTATCAGGGGCTGGAAACACCATATATTTT CASSVSGAGNTIYF
TRBD2 TRBJ2-1 - 15 TRBV11-2 TGTGCCAGCAGCTTTCTAGCGGGGAGCTACAATGAGCAGTTCTTC CASSFLAGSYNEQFF
TRBD1 TRBJ1-2 - 16 TRBV25-1 TGTGCCAGCAGTGAATTCCCGGGACAGGGTGTATATGGCTACACCTTC CASSEFPGQGVYGYTF
- TRBJ1-2 once 14 TRBV5-1 TGCGCCAGCAGCTTGGGCCAGGGTCTTGGCGGCTACACCTTC CASSLGQGLGGYTF
TRBD1 TRBJ1-1 - 16 TRBV27 TGTGCCAGCAGCCTTGAACAGGGGCTAGTTTGGACTGAAGCTTTCTTT CASSLEQGLVWTEAFF
TRBD1 TRBJ2-7 - 14 TRBV5-1 TGCGCCAGCAGCTTGGGGACAGGGCGCTACGAGCAGTACTTC CASSLGTGRYEQYF
- TRBJ2-2 - 16 TRBV21-1 TGTGCCAGCAGGAACTTGGGACAGCAGAACACCGGGGAGCTGTTTTTT CASRNLGQQNTGELFF
TRBD2 TRBJ2-2 - 16 TRBV6-5 TGTGCCAGCAGTTACCTCGGACTAGCGGGAACCGGGGAGCTGTTTTTT CASSYLGLAGTGELFF
- TRBJ2-5 - 14 TRBV7-9 TGTGCCAGCAGCTTACGTTCAGAAGTGGAGACCCAGTACTTC CASSLRSEVETQYF
TRBD2 TRBJ2-7 - 14 TRBV18 TGTGCCAGCTCACCACCGTCTAGCGGCTACGAGCAGTACTTC CASSPPSSGYEQYF
- TRBJ2-1 once 15 TRBV7-9 TGTGCCAGCACGAGCGGGACACACTCCTACAATGAGCAGTTCTTC CASTSGTHSYNEQFF
TRBD2 TRBJ2-1 - 14 TRBV6-1 TGTGCCAGCACGATATTGGGGAGGGAGAATGAGCAGTTCTTC CASTILGRENEQFF
TRBD2 TRBJ2-1 - 17 TRBV5-4 TGTGCCAGCAGCTTGGGGACGATAGCGGGGGGGCAAAATGAGCAGTTCTTC CASSLGTIAGGQNEQFF
- TRBJ1-2 - 15 TRBV7-2 TGTGCCAGCAGCTTAGGGCAGGGGAAATCCTATGGCTACACCTTC CASSLGQGKSYGYTF
- TRBJ2-1 few 13 TRBV19 TGTGCCAGTAGTATAACCGAGGGTAGTGAGCAGTTCTTC CASSITEGSEQFF
TRBD2 TRBJ2-3 - 16 TRBV7-2 TGTGCCAGCAGCTATAGCGGGGGGGCGGGGGCAGATACGCAGTATTTT CASSYSGGAGADTQYF
TRBD1 TRBJ2-7 - 16 TRBV19 TGTGCCAGTAGTCCGGACCGGGACAGGAGCTCCTACGAGCAGTACTTC CASSPDRDRSSYEQYF
TRBD1 TRBJ1-2 - 13 TRBV5-6 TGTGCCAGCAGCTTGGGCAGGGGGGATGGCTACACCTTC CASSLGRGDGYTF
TRBD1 TRBJ2-1 once 17 TRBV19 TGTGCCAGTAGTATTATTCTGCGACAGGGGTTTTTGAATGAGCAGTTCTTC CASSIILRQGFLNEQFF
TRBD1 TRBJ2-5 - 16 TRBV5-4 TGTGCCGGCAGCCTTTCGACAGGGAGCCAATATGAGACCCAGTACTTC CAGSLSTGSQYETQYF
- TRBJ1-4 once 18 TRBV5-1 TGCGCCAGCAGCCCGGGGGGGACCACCAAACGAGCAAATGAAAAACTGTTTTTT CASSPGGTTKRANEKLFF
TRBD1 TRBJ2-7 few 13 TRBV30 TGTGCCTGGAGTCCAGACAGGGAATACGAGCAGTACTTC CAWSPDREYEQYF
- TRBJ1-1 - 13 TRBV5-8 TGTGCCAGCACTGTAAGAGGGAACACTGAAGCTTTCTTT CASTVRGNTEAFF
- TRBJ1-3 - 14 TRBV7-8 TGTGCCAGCAGCCAAGGGGGGGCTGGAAACACCATATATTTT CASSQGGAGNTIYF
TRBD1 TRBJ1-6 - 14 TRBV5-1 TGCGCCAGCAGCAGGGGACAGGGGAGTTCACCCCCCCACTTT CASSRGQGSSPPHF
- TRBJ2-1 - 14 TRBV6-6 TGTGCCACCTGTGCCGGGGGTTCCTACAATGAGCAGTTCTTC CATCAGGSYNEQFF
TRBD2 TRBJ2-3 - 16 TRBV5-1 TGCGCCAGCAGCCACCGACTAGCGGGGAATACAGATACGCAGTATTTT CASSHRLAGNTDTQYF
TRBD2 TRBJ2-7 - 15 TRBV5-4 TGTGCCAGCAGCTCCCTAGCGGGAGGGCCCTACGAGCAGTACTTC CASSSLAGGPYEQYF
- TRBJ1-1 few 17 TRBV27 TGTGCCAGCAGTTTATCGGCCTGGCAGGGGCCGAACACTGAAGCTTTCTTT CASSLSAWQGPNTEAFF
- TRBJ1-5 - 15 TRBV19 TGTGCCAGTAGTCTCGCCGGGACAAGGCTTCAGCCCCAGCATTTT CASSLAGTRLQPQHF
- TRBJ2-1 - 16 TRBV5-1 TGCGCCAGCAGCTTGGAGTACAGGCGGGGAAGTGGTGAGCAGTTCTTC CASSLEYRRGSGEQFF
TRBD2 TRBJ2-7 - 14 TRBV15 TGTGCCACCAGCAGGGAGCGGGAAGCCTACGAGCAGTACTTC CATSREREAYEQYF
TRBD2 TRBJ2-3 - 16 TRBV11-2 TGTGCCAGCAGCTTAACCGGGGGGGCCGGGACAGATACGCAGTATTTT CASSLTGGAGTDTQYF
TRBD2 TRBJ2-1 - 15 TRBV9 TGTGCCAGCAGCGTAGGACTAGCGGGGGACAATGAGCAGTTCTTC CASSVGLAGDNEQFF
- TRBJ1-5 - 13 TRBV5-4 TGTGCCAGCAGCTTGGCCTCGCTCAGGGCCCAGCATTTT CASSLASLRAQHF
- TRBJ1-1 - 16 TRBV30 TGTGCCTGGAGTGCTTTTACGGGAAGAATGAACACTGAAGCTTTCTTT CAWSAFTGRMNTEAFF
- TRBJ1-2 - 14 TRBV19 TGTGCCAGTAGTATTGAAGACAGGTTGGGAGGCTACACCTTC CASSIEDRLGGYTF
- TRBJ2-1 few 13 TRBV2 TGTGCCAGCAGTGCTACGTATTACAATGAGCAGTTCTTC CASSATYYNEQFF
TRBD1 TRBJ2-2 few 17 TRBV7-3 TGTGCCAGCAGCCCGCTGGGGCGGACAGGGGGCTCCGGGGAGCTGTTTTTT CASSPLGRTGGSGELFF